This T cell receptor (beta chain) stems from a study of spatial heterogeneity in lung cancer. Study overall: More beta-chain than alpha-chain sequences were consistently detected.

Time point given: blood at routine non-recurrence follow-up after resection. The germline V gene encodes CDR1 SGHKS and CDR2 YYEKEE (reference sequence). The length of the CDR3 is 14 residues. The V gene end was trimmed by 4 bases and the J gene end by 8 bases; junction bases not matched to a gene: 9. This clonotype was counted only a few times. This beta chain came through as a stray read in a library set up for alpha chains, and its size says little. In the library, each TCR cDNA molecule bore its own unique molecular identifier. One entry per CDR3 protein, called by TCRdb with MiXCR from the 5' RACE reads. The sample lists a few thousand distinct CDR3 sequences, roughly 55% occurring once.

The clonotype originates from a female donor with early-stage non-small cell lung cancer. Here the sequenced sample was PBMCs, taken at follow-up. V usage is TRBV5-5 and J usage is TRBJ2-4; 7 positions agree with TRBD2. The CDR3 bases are TGTGCCAGCAGCCCCCGGTGGGAGGGAGACATTCAGTACTTC. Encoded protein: CASSPRWEGDIQYF.